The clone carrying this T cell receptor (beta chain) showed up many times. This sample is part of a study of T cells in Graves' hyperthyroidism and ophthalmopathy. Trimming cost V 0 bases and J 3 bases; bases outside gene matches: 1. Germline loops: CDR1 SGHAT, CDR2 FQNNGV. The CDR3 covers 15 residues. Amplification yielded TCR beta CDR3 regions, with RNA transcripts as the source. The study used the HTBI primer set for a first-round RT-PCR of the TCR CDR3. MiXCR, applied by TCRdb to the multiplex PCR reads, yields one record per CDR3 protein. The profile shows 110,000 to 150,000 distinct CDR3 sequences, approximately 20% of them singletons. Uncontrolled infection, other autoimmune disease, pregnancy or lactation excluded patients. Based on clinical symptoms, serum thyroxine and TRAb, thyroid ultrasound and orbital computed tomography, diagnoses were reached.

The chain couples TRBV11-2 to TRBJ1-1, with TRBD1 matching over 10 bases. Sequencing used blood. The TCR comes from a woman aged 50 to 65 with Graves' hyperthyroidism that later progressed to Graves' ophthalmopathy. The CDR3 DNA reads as TGTGCCAGCAGCTTAGATGACAGGGGGCACACTGAAGCTTTCTTT. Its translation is CASSLDDRGHTEAFF.